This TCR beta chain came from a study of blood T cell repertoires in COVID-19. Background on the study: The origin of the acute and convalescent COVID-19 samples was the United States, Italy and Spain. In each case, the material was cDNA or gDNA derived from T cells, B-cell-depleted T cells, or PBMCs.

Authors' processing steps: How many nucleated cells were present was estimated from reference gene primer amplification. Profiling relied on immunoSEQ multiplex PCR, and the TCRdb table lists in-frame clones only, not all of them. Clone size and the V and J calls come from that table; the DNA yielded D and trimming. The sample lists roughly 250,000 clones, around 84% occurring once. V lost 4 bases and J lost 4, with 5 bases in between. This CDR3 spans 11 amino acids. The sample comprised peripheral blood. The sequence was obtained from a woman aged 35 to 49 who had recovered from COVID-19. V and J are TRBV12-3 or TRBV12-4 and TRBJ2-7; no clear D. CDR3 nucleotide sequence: TGTGCCAGCAGTTCTCGGTACGAGCAGTACTTC. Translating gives CASSSRYEQYF.